A single T cell receptor (beta chain) is shown here with its context. Its antigen is not known. This record belongs to a study of blood T cells in healthy people across ages. Points from the study as a whole: More naive CD4+ cells and higher diversity marked long-lived donors relative to aged donors.

Staff drew roughly 10 milliliters of peripheral blood from each donor. The V gene end was trimmed by 3 bases and the J gene end by 7 bases; junction bases not matched to a gene: 3. Germline CDR1 is SEHNR and CDR2 is FQNEAQ (reference sequence). The CDR3 consists of 15 residues. PCR was performed a second time for about 6 to 11 cycles using a sample-barcoded 5' primer and a J-beta primer mix. The authors tagged each cDNA molecule using a template-switch adaptor with 12 random nucleotides. One entry per CDR3 protein results from TCRdb running MiXCR on the 5' RACE reads. The sample contains over a million distinct CDR3 sequences, under 45% of which appear only once.

The clonotype comes from a woman aged 55-70 years in good health. Input material: blood. The genes are TRBV7-9 and TRBJ2-1; 13 bases are shared with TRBD2. The CDR3 DNA follows: TGTGCCAGCAGCTTCGGACTAGCGGGAGTGAATGAGCAGTTCTTC. Protein sequence: CASSFGLAGVNEQFF.